This T cell receptor beta chain appears in the sequencing data of a study of T cell changes during pregnancy in multiple sclerosis (dated by TCRdb to between 2017 and 2020). For the study in its entirety: In women with multiple sclerosis, the researchers looked at how the T cell repertoire shifted as pregnancy progressed.

Library preparation employed the immunoSEQ multiplex PCR assay. As stored in TCRdb, this immuneACCESS dataset retains in-frame rearrangements with V and J assigned. A fraction of the clones does not appear; measured against another copy, unresolved V genes explain less than half of the discrepancy, and the remainder lacks a known reason. Counted in this sample were just over 50,000 clones; approximately 94% of them appeared once. Around 0.6% of the sample is taken by the ten largest. Remarks on this clone: It lacks a known antigen. No base quality values were provided; no much bigger clone lies one nucleotide off.

This sequence originates from a female donor with multiple sclerosis, enrolled in a pregnancy study. The sample here was CD4+ T cells from peripheral blood mononuclear cells, taken in the second trimester of pregnancy.

The base sequence is TGCGCCAGCAGCCTCGGACAGGGGGCCTCTGAAGCTTTCTTT. It specifies CASSLGQGASEAFF. The sequence links TRBV5-1 to TRBJ1-1; 11 bases in between match TRBD1. From V the trimming removes 4 bases and from J it removes 6 bases, while the gene matches leave 5 bases of the junction unaccounted for. The CDR3 numbers 14 residues from cysteine through phenylalanine. Only the CDR3 region is kept as DNA, spanning 42 bases read in frame from base 1. In the germline V gene, CDR1 corresponds to SGHRS and CDR2 to YFSETQ.